This T cell receptor beta chain appears in the sequencing data of a study of CD8 T cells in Susac syndrome. An amount of RNA that ranged from roughly 0.45 to 1 ug was reverse transcribed with random hexamers. TCRdb redid the calling of the immunoSEQ multiplex PCR reads with MiXCR, one entry per CDR3 protein. This sample has around 140,000 distinct CDR3 sequences, with around 80% found just once. Sequencing input: CD8+ T cells from PBMCs. This clonotype was obtained from a human donor with multiple sclerosis.

As DNA, the CDR3 is TGTGCCACGGCCGGGACAGACTCCTACGAGCAGTACTTC. Amino acid sequence: CATAGTDSYEQYF. The chain joins TRBV12-3 or TRBV12-4 to TRBJ2-7, with TRBD1 identical over 7 bases. The J segment lost 0 bases and the V segment lost 10 bases, leaving 6 bases of the junction unmatched. This CDR3 is built from 13 residues.